This TCR beta chain was profiled in a study of PD-1 blockade in classical Hodgkin lymphoma. Looking at the study overall: The patients were dosed with nivolumab 3 mg/kg, infused intravenously every 2 weeks. Broader study findings: Relative to healthy donors, newly diagnosed patients reportedly had lower baseline TCR diversity, which was reported as lower still in relapsed/refractory patients. Patients with an early start, nivolumab under 1 year after ASCT, were excluded.

Germline assignment: CDR1 LNHDA and CDR2 SQIVND (reference sequence). This CDR3 region has 14 residues. With 4 bases clipped from V and 2 bases from J, the junction kept 4 bases outside the gene matches. About this clone: What it recognizes is unknown.

Here immunoSEQ multiplex PCR was the method, and the copy in TCRdb shows in-frame clones only, minus some. This sample yields 95,000 to 100,000 clones, of which roughly 91% are seen a single time; under 8% belongs to the top ten. Relapse after autologous stem cell transplantation occurred in every patient, and brentuximab vedotin exposure varied. V and J are TRBV19 and TRBJ1-2; 7 bases agree with TRBD1. The receptor's source is a human donor with classical Hodgkin lymphoma. This sample comprised peripheral blood mononuclear cells (PBMCs), obtained before the second cycle of nivolumab. This chain's CDR3 is CASSTPGQNYGYTF. CDR3 in DNA: TGTGCCAGTAGTACTCCGGGACAGAACTATGGCTACACCTTC.